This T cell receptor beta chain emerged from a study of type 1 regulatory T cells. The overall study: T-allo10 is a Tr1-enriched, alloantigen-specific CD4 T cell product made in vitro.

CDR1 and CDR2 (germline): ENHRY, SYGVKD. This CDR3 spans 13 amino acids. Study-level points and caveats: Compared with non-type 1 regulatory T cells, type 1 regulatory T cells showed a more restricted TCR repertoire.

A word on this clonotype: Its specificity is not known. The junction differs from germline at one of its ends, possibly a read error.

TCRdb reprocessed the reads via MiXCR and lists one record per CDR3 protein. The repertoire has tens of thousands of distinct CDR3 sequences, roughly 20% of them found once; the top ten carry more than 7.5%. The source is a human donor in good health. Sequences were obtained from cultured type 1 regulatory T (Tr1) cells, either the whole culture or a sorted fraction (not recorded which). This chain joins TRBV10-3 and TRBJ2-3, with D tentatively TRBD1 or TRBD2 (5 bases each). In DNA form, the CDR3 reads TGTGCCATCAGAGGGACGGGCACAGATGCGCAGTATTTT. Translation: CAIRGTGTDAQYF.